This is a list of T cell receptor beta chains from one sample in a study of CD8 T cells in Susac syndrome. TCRdb itself ran the immunoSEQ multiplex PCR reads through MiXCR, one entry per CDR3 protein. The table records approximately 79,000 distinct CDR3 sequences, approximately 94% of them present only once. The material sequenced was CD8+ T cells from PBMCs. These receptors originate from a human donor with Susac syndrome. The CDR3 runs from the conserved cysteine through the conserved F or W. Fields, in order: clone size, D gene, V gene, J gene, CDR3 length, CDR3 protein, CDR3 DNA. The D gene is left open where the match is weak. Only some rows state a clone size, as once, few, many or a class for expanded clones.

>.|.|TRBV4-3|TRBJ2-2|15
CASSQDWRGTGELFF
TGCGCCAGCAGCCAAGATTGGAGGGGCACCGGGGAGCTGTTTTTT
>.|TRBD1|TRBV15|TRBJ2-7|13
CATSRRDSYEQYF
TGTGCCACCAGCAGGAGGGACAGCTACGAGCAGTACTTC
>.|TRBD2|TRBV20-1|TRBJ2-2|15
CSARDSGGNTGELFF
TGCAGTGCTAGGGATAGCGGGGGAAACACCGGGGAGCTGTTTTTT
>.|TRBD2|TRBV5-1|TRBJ2-5|16
CASSRTSGSVRETQYF
TGCGCCAGCAGCAGGACTAGCGGGAGTGTTCGGGAGACCCAGTACTTC
>.|TRBD2|TRBV19|TRBJ2-3|16
CASSPRLAGTTDTQYF
TGTGCCAGTAGTCCAAGACTAGCGGGGACCACAGATACGCAGTATTTT
>.|TRBD2|TRBV6-1|TRBJ2-7|18
CASSDSETGLAGRGEQYF
TGTGCCAGCAGTGATAGCGAAACCGGACTAGCGGGTAGGGGTGAGCAGTACTTC
>.|.|TRBV28|TRBJ2-4|16
CASSGRGTLAKNIQYF
TGTGCCAGCAGTGGTAGGGGGACCCTAGCCAAAAACATTCAGTACTTC
>.|.|TRBV6-2/TRBV6-3|TRBJ1-5|13
CASSYGSGQPQHF
TGTGCCAGCAGTTACGGCTCGGGTCAGCCCCAGCATTTT
>.|TRBD1|TRBV4-3|TRBJ2-3|18
CASSHVLAGTGATDTQYF
TGCGCCAGCAGCCACGTTCTAGCCGGGACAGGGGCTACCGATACGCAGTATTTT
>.|.|TRBV14|TRBJ2-7|16
CASSQGRGTDSYEQYF
TGTGCCAGCAGCCAAGGTCGGGGGACAGATTCCTACGAGCAGTACTTC
>once|.|TRBV5-1|TRBJ2-2|14
CASSPSSDTGELFF
TGCGCCAGCAGCCCCTCCAGCGATACCGGGGAGCTGTTTTTT
>few|TRBD2|TRBV10-2|TRBJ2-5|16
CASSVRTSGLMGTQYF
TGCGCCAGCAGTGTCCGTACTAGCGGCTTAATGGGAACCCAGTACTTC
>.|.|TRBV12-3/TRBV12-4|TRBJ2-1|14
CASITGTSYNEQFF
TGTGCCAGCATTACCGGGACGTCATACAATGAGCAGTTCTTC
>.|.|TRBV20-1|TRBJ1-3|13
CSARQETGNTIYF
TGCAGTGCTAGACAGGAGACCGGAAACACCATATATTTT